This T cell receptor (beta chain) stems from a study of immune evolution from preneoplasia to lung adenocarcinoma. Study outcomes and limitations: Normal lung had highest clonality; later lesions appeared denser, more diverse. Top clone frequencies peaked in normal lung, apparently declining through invasive adenocarcinoma.

The table came from immunoSEQ multiplex PCR; TCRdb's copy has only in-frame clones and leaves some out. Among about 6,000 clones listed, less than 85% were seen once. Notes on this clone: Antigen unknown.

The TCR originated in a person aged 70 to 85 with lung adenocarcinoma. Sequencing was done on a sample of FFPE adjacent normal lung tissue.

CDR3 coding DNA: TGTGCCAGCAGTCCAGGATACGAGCAGTACTTC. It encodes CASSPGYEQYF. The V call is TRBV2, the J call TRBJ2-7; unclear D gene. Germline lookup yields CDR1 SNHLY and CDR2 FYNNEI. The CDR3 is made up of 11 amino acids. Between the trimmed V and J ends, which lost 5 bases and 4 bases, there was a span of 6 bases.